This TCR beta chain was profiled in a study of cytomegalovirus exposure and HLA in healthy donors. It was with 60 Vbeta and 13 Jbeta primers that the PCR ran. TCRdb's copy holds only in-frame clones and misses some; the assay was immunoSEQ multiplex PCR. The data hold about 180,000 clones, with around 81% observed a single time. The CDR3 spans 15 residues. CDR1 SGHRS and CDR2 YFSETQ come from the germline V gene. V dropped 2 bases and J dropped 3 bases, with 13 bases sitting between them. Sample: PBMCs. The TCR sequence derives from a woman in her twenties or thirties in good health and CMV-seronegative. V and J are TRBV5-1 and TRBJ2-3; tentative D call: TRBD1 (5 bases). DNA for the CDR3: TGCGCCAGCAGCTTCCAGGGAATAGTGACAGATACGCAGTATTTT. Its translation: CASSFQGIVTDTQYF.